The clone carrying this TCR beta chain was recorded many times. What it binds is unknown. Beta-chain TCR CDR3 regions were amplified from RNA transcripts. First-round RT-PCR employed HTBI primers, with a second-round multiplex PCR after it. TCRdb re-derived calls from the multiplex PCR reads in MiXCR, one entry per CDR3 protein. The sample contains roughly 400,000 distinct CDR3 sequences, about 15% of which appear only once. The sample originates from a study of Graves' ophthalmopathy and Graves' hyperthyroidism. At the level of the study: There was a collection of peripheral blood at initial diagnosis, before any treatment. Broader study findings: Blood also held most thyroid clonotypes expanded above 0.001 frequency.

V gave up 3 bases and J gave up 2 bases, with 14 bases separating them. The CDR3 totals 15 residues. Pregnant or lactating patients and those with other autoimmune diseases or uncontrolled infections were excluded. Diagnosis was based on clinical symptoms, serum thyroxine, TRAb, thyroid ultrasound and orbital computed tomography. The source is an adult woman with stable Graves' hyperthyroidism. This chain joins TRBV12-3 or TRBV12-4 and TRBJ2-7; no clear D gene. Input material: peripheral blood. The CDR3 DNA is TGTGCCAGCAGTTTTGTCTTGGTGCCAACCTACGAGCAGTACTTC. Its protein is CASSFVLVPTYEQYF.